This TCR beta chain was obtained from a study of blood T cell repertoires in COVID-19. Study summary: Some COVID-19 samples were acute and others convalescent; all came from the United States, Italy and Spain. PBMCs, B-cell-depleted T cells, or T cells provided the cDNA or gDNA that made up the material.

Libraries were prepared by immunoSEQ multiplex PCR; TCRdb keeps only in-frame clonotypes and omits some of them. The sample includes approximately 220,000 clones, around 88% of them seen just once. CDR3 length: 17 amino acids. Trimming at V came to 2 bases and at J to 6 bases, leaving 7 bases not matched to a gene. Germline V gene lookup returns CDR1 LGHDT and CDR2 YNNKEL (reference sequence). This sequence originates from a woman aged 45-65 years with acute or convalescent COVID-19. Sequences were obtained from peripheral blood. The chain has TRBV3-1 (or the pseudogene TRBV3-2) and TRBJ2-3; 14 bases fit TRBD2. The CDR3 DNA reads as TGTGCCAGCAGCCAACCGGGGACTAGCGGGAGAGCTGATACGCAGTATTTT. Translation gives CASSQPGTSGRADTQYF.